These T cell receptor beta chains were read from a single sample in a study of blood T cell repertoires in COVID-19. Only in-frame clones appear in the TCRdb table, and some are missing; sequencing was by immunoSEQ multiplex PCR. Among 200,000 or so clones listed, over 75% were seen once. Sequencing was performed on peripheral blood. Receptors originate from a man aged 55 to 69 with acute or convalescent COVID-19. Both conserved end residues are trimmed from each CDR3. D genes are given only for firm matches.

j_call	v_call	d_call	cdr3_aa
TRBJ2-3	TRBV20-1	TRBD1	SATGTVQY
TRBJ2-2	TRBV12-5	-	ASGLAAAGAGTGELF
TRBJ1-6	TRBV5-1	-	ASSHGGGLGSPLH
TRBJ2-1	TRBV19	TRBD1	ASSIVGGQGYNEQF
TRBJ2-1	TRBV19	-	ASSQRAVPYNEQF
TRBJ2-1	TRBV19	TRBD2	ASSNGLAGGGRTDEQF
TRBJ2-2	TRBV20-1	TRBD1	SASARAGGGELF
TRBJ1-2	TRBV12-3/TRBV12-4	-	ATRTPRGYT
TRBJ1-6	TRBV5-5	-	ASMQSGNSPLH
TRBJ2-1	TRBV9	TRBD2	ASSLAGSSYNEQF
TRBJ2-2	TRBV9	-	ASSVQGQTGELF
TRBJ2-3	TRBV19	TRBD2	ASSISGSSTDTQY
TRBJ2-2	TRBV5-1	-	ASSFGRENTGELF
TRBJ2-2	TRBV13	-	ASALGRWTGELF
TRBJ2-3	TRBV27	-	ASSLAPDTDTQY
TRBJ1-5	TRBV19	TRBD1	ASSAETGVWQPQH
TRBJ2-1	TRBV9	-	ASSPARSINEQF
TRBJ1-2	TRBV7-9	TRBD1	ASSHRDRLGYT
TRBJ2-5	TRBV28	-	ASSDGQQETQY
TRBJ1-1	TRBV19	-	ASRGGVLNTEAF
TRBJ1-6	TRBV3-1/TRBV3-2	-	ASSQDGWGRASSYNSPLH
TRBJ2-2	TRBV7-8	TRBD2	ASSLVMAGGRGGELF
TRBJ1-2	TRBV4-1	TRBD1	ASRGTGTYGYT
TRBJ1-4	TRBV5-5	-	ASSLAGGREKLF
TRBJ2-3	TRBV14	-	ASSQENRIVADTQY
TRBJ1-1	TRBV4-1	-	ASSQGGQWNTEAF
TRBJ2-1	TRBV28	TRBD2	ASSYGGRDSDEQF
TRBJ2-2	TRBV6-5	-	ASRRLENTGELF
TRBJ1-2	TRBV14	-	ASSHSGGGYT
TRBJ2-1	TRBV5-3	-	ARSPRVNADYNEQF
TRBJ1-1	TRBV6-6	-	ASRGGGRNTEAF
TRBJ2-4	TRBV5-1	TRBD1	ASSSGTGGIKNIQY
TRBJ2-2	TRBV10-3	-	AIRGNTGELF
TRBJ2-5	TRBV15	-	ATSRGGQSRETQY
TRBJ2-7	TRBV6-2/TRBV6-3	-	ASSYFVVRSAGYEQY
TRBJ1-2	TRBV6-4	TRBD1	ASSVSGGDYGYT
TRBJ2-7	TRBV9	TRBD1	ASSPNDRVNEQY
TRBJ2-2	TRBV28	TRBD2	ASLPGLAVSGELF
TRBJ2-1	TRBV5-4	TRBD2	ASTPTSGSPPLNEQF
TRBJ2-2	TRBV7-2	-	ASSHGSGGELF
TRBJ2-3	TRBV27	TRBD1	ASSPGQGRGTDTQY